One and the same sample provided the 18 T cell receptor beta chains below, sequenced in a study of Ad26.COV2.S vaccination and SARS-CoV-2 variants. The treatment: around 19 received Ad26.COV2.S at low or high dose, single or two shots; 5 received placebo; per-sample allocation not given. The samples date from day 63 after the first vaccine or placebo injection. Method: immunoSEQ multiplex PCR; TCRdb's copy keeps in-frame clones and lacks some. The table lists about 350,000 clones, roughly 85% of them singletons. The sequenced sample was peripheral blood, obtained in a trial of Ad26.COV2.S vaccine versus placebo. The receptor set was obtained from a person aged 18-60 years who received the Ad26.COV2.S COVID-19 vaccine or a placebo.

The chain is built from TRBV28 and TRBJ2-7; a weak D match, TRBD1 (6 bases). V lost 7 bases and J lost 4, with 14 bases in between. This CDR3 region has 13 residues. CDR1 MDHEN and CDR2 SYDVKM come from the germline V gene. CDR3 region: CASTPTGPYEQYF. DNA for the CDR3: TGTGCCAGCACCCCGACAGGACCATACGAGCAGTACTTC.

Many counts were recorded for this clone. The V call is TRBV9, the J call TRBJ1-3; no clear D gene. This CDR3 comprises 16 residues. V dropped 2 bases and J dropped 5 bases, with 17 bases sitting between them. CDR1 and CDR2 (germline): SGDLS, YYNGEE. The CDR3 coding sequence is TGTGCCAGCAGCGTGCTTTACGGAGGGCCTCGAAACACCATATATTTT. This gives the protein CASSVLYGGPRNTIYF.

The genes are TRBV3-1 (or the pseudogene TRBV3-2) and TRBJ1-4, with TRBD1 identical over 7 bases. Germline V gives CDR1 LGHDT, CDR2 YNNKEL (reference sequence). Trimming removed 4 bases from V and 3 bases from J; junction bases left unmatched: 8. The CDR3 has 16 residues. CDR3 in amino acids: CASSLRGPGSNEKLFF. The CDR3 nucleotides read TGTGCCAGCAGCCTTAGGGGGCCGGGGTCTAATGAAAAACTGTTTTTT.

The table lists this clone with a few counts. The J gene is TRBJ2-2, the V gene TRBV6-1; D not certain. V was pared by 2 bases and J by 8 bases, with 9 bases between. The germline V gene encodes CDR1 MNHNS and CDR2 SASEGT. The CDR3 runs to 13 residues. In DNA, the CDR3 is TGTGCCAGCAGTGAAAACTCCGTAGGGGAGCTGTTTTTT. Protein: CASSENSVGELFF.

CDR3 DNA: TGTGCCACCAGTGATCCCAGGGGCTCTGGAAACACCATATATTTT. Its protein product is CATSDPRGSGNTIYF. The genes are TRBV24-1 and TRBJ1-3, with D possibly being TRBD1 (6 bases). The germline CDR1 and CDR2 sequences are KGHDR and SFDVKD. V was trimmed by 3 bases and J by 0 bases, leaving 8 bases between them. The CDR3 contains 15 residues.

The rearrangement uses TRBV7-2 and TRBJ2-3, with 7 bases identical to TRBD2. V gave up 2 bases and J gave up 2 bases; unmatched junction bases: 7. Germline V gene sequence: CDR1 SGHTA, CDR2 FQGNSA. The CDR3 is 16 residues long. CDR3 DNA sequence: TGTGCCAGCAGCTTACTTTCGGGGGGATCCACAGATACGCAGTATTTT. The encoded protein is CASSLLSGGSTDTQYF. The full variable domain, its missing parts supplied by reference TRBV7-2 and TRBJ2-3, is GAGVSQSPSNKVTEKGKDVELRCDPISGHTALYWYRQSLGQGLEFLIYFQGNSAPDKSGLPSDRFSAERTGGSVSTLTIQRTQQEDSAVYLCASSLLSGGSTDTQYFGPGTRLTVL.

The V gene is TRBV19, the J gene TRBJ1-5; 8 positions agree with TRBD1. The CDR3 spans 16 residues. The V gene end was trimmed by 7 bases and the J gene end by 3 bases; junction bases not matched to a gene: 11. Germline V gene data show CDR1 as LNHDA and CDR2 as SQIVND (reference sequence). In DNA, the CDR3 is TGTGCCAGTACAATGAACCGGGACAGGCTCAATCAGCCCCAGCATTTT. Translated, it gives CASTMNRDRLNQPQHF.

For the CDR3, the DNA is TGCGCCAGCAGACAAGACCTTAGGGACACTGAAGCTTTCTTT. Its translation: CASRQDLRDTEAFF. This chain uses TRBV10-1 with TRBJ1-1; no firm D call. Trimming removed 6 bases from V and 3 bases from J, with 14 bases in between. The CDR3 is 14 amino acids. Germline V gene data show CDR1 as WNHNN and CDR2 as SYGVQD (reference sequence).

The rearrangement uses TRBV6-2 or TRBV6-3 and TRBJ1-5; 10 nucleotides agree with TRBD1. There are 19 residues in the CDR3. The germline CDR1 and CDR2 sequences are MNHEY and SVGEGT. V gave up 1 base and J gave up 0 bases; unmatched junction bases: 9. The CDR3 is CASSYFRDRGKYSNQPQHF. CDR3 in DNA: TGTGCCAGCAGTTACTTCCGGGACAGGGGTAAATATAGCAATCAGCCCCAGCATTTT.

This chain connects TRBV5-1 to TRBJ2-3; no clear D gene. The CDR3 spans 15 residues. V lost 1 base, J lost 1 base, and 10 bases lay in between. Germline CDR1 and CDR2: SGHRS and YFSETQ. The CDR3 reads CASSLNAAGTDTQYF. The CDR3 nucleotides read TGCGCCAGCAGCTTGAACGCCGCGGGCACAGATACGCAGTATTTT.

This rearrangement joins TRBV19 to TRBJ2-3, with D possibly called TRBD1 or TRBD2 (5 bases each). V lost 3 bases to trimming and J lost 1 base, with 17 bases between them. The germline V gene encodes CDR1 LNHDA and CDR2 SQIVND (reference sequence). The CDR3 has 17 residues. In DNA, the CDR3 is TGTGCCAGTAGTATTCCCCGAGGGGTTGGGGGCACAGATACGCAGTATTTT. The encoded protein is CASSIPRGVGGTDTQYF.

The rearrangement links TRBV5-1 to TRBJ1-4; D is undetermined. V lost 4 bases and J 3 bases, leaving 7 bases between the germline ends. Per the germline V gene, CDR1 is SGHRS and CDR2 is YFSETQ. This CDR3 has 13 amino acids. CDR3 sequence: CASSLTSNEKLFF. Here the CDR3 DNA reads TGCGCCAGCAGCCTCACATCTAATGAAAAACTGTTTTTT.

This chain's CDR3 is CASSSEWTTGSAQYF. CDR3 sequence (DNA): TGTGCCAGCAGCTCAGAATGGACTACCGGGTCGGCGCAGTATTTT. The chain links TRBV11-2 to TRBJ2-3; D may be TRBD2 (6 bases). The germline V gene has CDR1 SGHAT and CDR2 FQNNGV. V was cut by 4 bases and J by 10 bases, with 21 bases left in between. The CDR3 is 15 amino acids.

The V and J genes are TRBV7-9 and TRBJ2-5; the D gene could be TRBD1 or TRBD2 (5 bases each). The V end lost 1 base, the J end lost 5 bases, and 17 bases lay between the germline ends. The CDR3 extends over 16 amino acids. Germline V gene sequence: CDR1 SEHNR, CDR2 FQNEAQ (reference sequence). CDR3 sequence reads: CASSLVDRGLEETQYF. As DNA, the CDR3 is TGTGCCAGCAGCTTAGTTGATCGGGGCTTGGAGGAGACCCAGTACTTC.

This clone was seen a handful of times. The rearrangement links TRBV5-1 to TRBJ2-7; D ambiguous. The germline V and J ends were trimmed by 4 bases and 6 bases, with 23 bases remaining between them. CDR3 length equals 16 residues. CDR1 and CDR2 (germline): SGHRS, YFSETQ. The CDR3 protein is CASSPGGLNSPLEQYF. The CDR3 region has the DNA TGCGCCAGCAGCCCTGGTGGGCTGAATTCCCCCCTCGAGCAGTACTTC.

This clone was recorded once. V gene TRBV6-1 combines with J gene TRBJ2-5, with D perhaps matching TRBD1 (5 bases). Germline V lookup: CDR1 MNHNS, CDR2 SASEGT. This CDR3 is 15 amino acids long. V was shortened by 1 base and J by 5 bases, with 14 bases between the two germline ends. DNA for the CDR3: TGTGCCAGCAGTGAAGGGGGCAGCAGGGCCGAGACCCAGTACTTC. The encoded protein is CASSEGGSRAETQYF.

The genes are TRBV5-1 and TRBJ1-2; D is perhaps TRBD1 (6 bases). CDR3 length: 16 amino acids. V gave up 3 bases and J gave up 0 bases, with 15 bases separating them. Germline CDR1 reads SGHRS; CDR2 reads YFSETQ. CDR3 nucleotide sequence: TGCGCCAGCAGCTCCCGCGGACAGAACCCTAACTATGGCTACACCTTC. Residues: CASSSRGQNPNYGYTF.

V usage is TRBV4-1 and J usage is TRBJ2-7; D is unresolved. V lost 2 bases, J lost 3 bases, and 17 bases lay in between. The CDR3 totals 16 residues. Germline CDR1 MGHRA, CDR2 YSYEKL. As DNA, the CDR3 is TGCGCCAGCAGCCAATCGACGACTTCGTCCCACTACGAGCAGTACTTC. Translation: CASSQSTTSSHYEQYF.